This TCR beta chain was captured by sequencing in a study of blood T cell repertoires in COVID-19. Germline CDR1 and CDR2: KGHDR and SFDVKD. The CDR3 has 16 residues. The trim removed 3 bases at V and 9 bases at J, leaving 8 bases unmatched. Cohorts were assigned according to the clinical history that participants reported. Only in-frame clones appear in the TCRdb table, and some are missing; sequencing was by immunoSEQ multiplex PCR. The sample holds approximately 300,000 clones, less than 85% seen once. The sample comprised PBMCs or T cells enriched from blood (not recorded which). The TCR originated in a woman between 25 and 40 years old who had been exposed to COVID-19. The rearrangement uses TRBV24-1 and TRBJ2-1; 12 nucleotides align to TRBD2. The CDR3 sequence is CATSDMRLAGVSEQFF. Written as DNA, the CDR3 is TGTGCCACCAGTGATATGAGACTAGCGGGAGTATCTGAGCAGTTCTTC.